A selection of T cell receptor beta chains follows, all from one sample in a study of regulatory T cells in long-lasting Graves disease. One entry per CDR3 protein results from TCRdb running MiXCR on the multiplex PCR reads. In the table there are 400,000 to 650,000 distinct CDR3 sequences, about 15% of which are singletons. The sample was also linked to a second study, of T cells in Graves' hyperthyroidism and ophthalmopathy.

Sequences were derived from peripheral blood mononuclear cells (PBMCs), sampled at new diagnosis, from a patient treated with antithyroid drugs. The receptor set was obtained from a woman in her forties or fifties with Graves disease. Each CDR3 is given with its conserved first and last residue. D genes are given only for firm matches. Some rows have no size entry. The others give once, few or many, or a class for an expanded clone.

D,size,J,V,DNA,CDR3
TRBD2,many,TRBJ2-7,TRBV7-2,TGTGCCAGCAGCTTGGGACTAGCGGGGGGCGCATCCTACGAGCAGTACTTC,CASSLGLAGGASYEQYF
-,few,TRBJ1-4,TRBV5-1,TGCGCCAGCAGCTCCGGGGGGAGCCTTAATGAAAAACTGTTTTTT,CASSSGGSLNEKLFF
-,many,TRBJ1-6,TRBV6-1,TGTGCCAGCAGTGACGGTGACCAGGTGGATTCACCCCTCCACTTT,CASSDGDQVDSPLHF
-,-,TRBJ2-1,TRBV18,TGTGCCAGCTCACCGCTTGTAAATGAGCAGTTCTTC,CASSPLVNEQFF
-,many,TRBJ2-7,TRBV10-1,TGCGCCAGTTCGACACAACCTGGGTACGAGCAGTACTTC,CASSTQPGYEQYF
-,-,TRBJ2-2,TRBV5-1,TGCGCCAGCAGCTTGGAAGGGCCAGGGGTCAACACCGGGGAGCTGTTTTTT,CASSLEGPGVNTGELFF
-,many,TRBJ1-1,TRBV10-3,TGTGCCATCAGCTCTGTTGCCGGGACACAAAACACTGAAGCTTTCTTT,CAISSVAGTQNTEAFF
-,many,TRBJ2-5,TRBV6-5,TGTGCCAGCAGTTACTCCGTCCCAGAGACCCAGTACTTC,CASSYSVPETQYF
-,-,TRBJ1-5,TRBV19,TGTGCCAGTAGTATAGTAAGCGGCCCCAATCAGCCCCAGCATTTT,CASSIVSGPNQPQHF
-,once,TRBJ1-2,TRBV4-1,TGCGCCAGCAGCCCCTGGACGCGTGGCTACACCTTC,CASSPWTRGYTF
TRBD2,-,TRBJ2-2,TRBV5-1,TGCGCCAGCAGCGAAGCCGGGGGGGACACCGGGGAGCTGTTTTTT,CASSEAGGDTGELFF
-,-,TRBJ2-2,TRBV5-1,TGCGCCAGCAGCGGGCGGACAGCGAACACCGGGGAGCTGTTTTTT,CASSGRTANTGELFF
-,many,TRBJ1-6,TRBV12-3/TRBV12-4,TGTGCCAGCAGTTCTGAGTACCATAATTCACCCCTCCACTTT,CASSSEYHNSPLHF
-,many,TRBJ1-2,TRBV4-2,TGTGCCAGCAGCCAAGATGCGTTAAACTATGGCTACACCTTC,CASSQDALNYGYTF
TRBD2,many,TRBJ2-1,TRBV12-3/TRBV12-4,TGTGCCAGCAGTTTGACTAGCGGGTACAATGAGCAGTTCTTC,CASSLTSGYNEQFF
-,many,TRBJ2-3,TRBV6-1,TGTGCCAGCAGTCATACGGGCCTTCTGGGCACAGATACGCAGTATTTT,CASSHTGLLGTDTQYF
-,many,TRBJ2-1,TRBV5-8,TGTGCCAGCAGCTTGGAACTAGGCGAGCAGTTCTTC,CASSLELGEQFF
-,many,TRBJ2-2,TRBV12-3/TRBV12-4,TGTGCCAGCAGGCTTGCCGGGACAGGGGAGCTGTTTTTT,CASRLAGTGELFF
TRBD1,many,TRBJ2-1,TRBV5-8,TGTGCCAGCAGCTTCGGGACAGGGGACTACAATGAGCAGTTCTTC,CASSFGTGDYNEQFF
-,many,TRBJ1-6,TRBV18,TGTGCCAGCTCACCGGTAGTCTCCTATAATTCACCCCTCCACTTT,CASSPVVSYNSPLHF
TRBD1,many,TRBJ1-1,TRBV5-1,TGCGCCAGCAGCTTGGCACAGGGGCGGGATACTGAAGCTTTCTTT,CASSLAQGRDTEAFF
-,-,TRBJ2-1,TRBV5-5,TGTGCCAGCAGCCCGAGACCCGGGGCCATTCACAATGAGCAGTTCTTC,CASSPRPGAIHNEQFF
TRBD1,-,TRBJ2-7,TRBV12-3/TRBV12-4,TGTGCCAGCAGTTTCGGGACAGGCGCCACCTACGAGCAGTACTTC,CASSFGTGATYEQYF
-,few,TRBJ2-7,TRBV19,TGTGCCAGTAGTACCCCGACGGCATCGACCCCCTACGAGCAGTACTTC,CASSTPTASTPYEQYF
-,few,TRBJ1-6,TRBV29-1,TGCAGCGTTGATCCTGGGAACAATTCACCCCTCCACTTT,CSVDPGNNSPLHF
-,many,TRBJ1-2,TRBV20-1,TGCAGTGCTAGAACAGAAAATCTACCCTATGGCTACACCTTC,CSARTENLPYGYTF
-,-,TRBJ1-5,TRBV6-1,TGTGCCAGCAGAAGGTCGTATCGGGAACTGGGGTTTGGCAATCAGCCCCAGCATTTT,CASRRSYRELGFGNQPQHF
TRBD1,few,TRBJ2-2,TRBV24-1,TGTGCCACCAGTCTATCCGCCGACCGGGACAGGGGGAACACCGGGGAGCTGTTTTTT,CATSLSADRDRGNTGELFF
-,many,TRBJ1-6,TRBV12-3/TRBV12-4,TGTGCCAGCAATCCTGGAGGTTACGGTTCACCCCTCCACTTT,CASNPGGYGSPLHF
TRBD1,many,TRBJ1-1,TRBV30,TGTGCCTGGAATAGAGGGACAGGCGCGAACACTGAAGCTTTCTTT,CAWNRGTGANTEAFF
-,few,TRBJ2-2,TRBV6-1,TGTGCCAGCAGTGAACTCTCAGACGGGGGGCTGTTTTTT,CASSELSDGGLFF
-,many,TRBJ2-5,TRBV7-2,TGTGCCAGCAGCTTAGGGGCCACCATACAAGAGACCCAGTACTTC,CASSLGATIQETQYF
-,-,TRBJ2-1,TRBV10-3,TGTGCCATCAGTGAGCCGATGAGGGGTAGCCAACAGTTCTTC,CAISEPMRGSQQFF
-,few,TRBJ1-6,TRBV5-1,TGCGCCAGCAGCGAAGCGACGGGTTCAGAACCCCTCCACTTT,CASSEATGSEPLHF
-,-,TRBJ1-4,TRBV20-1,TGCAGTGCTGGAGGCGGGACTGGAGGGGAAAAACTGTTTTTT,CSAGGGTGGEKLFF
-,many,TRBJ2-7,TRBV6-1,TGTGCCAGCACCCTATCAAGACAAGGCCCTTTCGAGCAGTACTTC,CASTLSRQGPFEQYF
TRBD2,-,TRBJ2-5,TRBV2,TGTGCCAGCAGTGAAGCGCTTGGGCGGGGGGGGGTGACCCAGTACTTC,CASSEALGRGGVTQYF
-,many,TRBJ2-1,TRBV12-3/TRBV12-4,TGTGCCAGCACCCCGGGGCTCGATGAGCAGTTCTTC,CASTPGLDEQFF
-,few,TRBJ1-5,TRBV28,TGTGCCAGCATCGAGGACCGGCCGCCCCAGCATTTT,CASIEDRPPQHF
-,-,TRBJ1-3,TRBV4-1,TGCGCCAGCAGCCAAGGAGGCGTTCCCTCTGGAAACACCATATATTTT,CASSQGGVPSGNTIYF
-,many,TRBJ1-6,TRBV2,TGTGGGGGGCAGCGAGATTATAATTCACCCCTCCACTTT,CGGQRDYNSPLHF
TRBD2,-,TRBJ2-2,TRBV13,TGTGCCAGCAGCTCCCTAGCGGGGGCCACCCCCGGGGAGCTGTTTTTT,CASSSLAGATPGELFF
-,many,TRBJ1-2,TRBV12-3/TRBV12-4,TGTGCCAGCAGTTTAGAGGGGCATGGCTACACCTTC,CASSLEGHGYTF
-,many,TRBJ2-7,TRBV10-3,TGTGCCATCATGGGCCAGGGTAGTTCCTACGAGCAGTACTTC,CAIMGQGSSYEQYF
-,many,TRBJ1-5,TRBV2,TGTGCCTCAGGGGCACGGGGTCAAGGCAATCAGCCCCAGCATTTT,CASGARGQGNQPQHF
-,many,TRBJ1-5,TRBV2,TGTGCCAGCACCCAGTCGAGGGGAGGTGATCAGCCCCAGCATTTT,CASTQSRGGDQPQHF
-,many,TRBJ2-5,TRBV6-5,TGTGCCAGCAGTTATTGGGAACTCCAAGAGACCCAGTACTTC,CASSYWELQETQYF
-,many,TRBJ2-1,TRBV30,TGTGCCTGGAGCACGCACTCCTACAATGAGCAGTTCTTC,CAWSTHSYNEQFF
-,few,TRBJ1-6,TRBV12-3/TRBV12-4,TGTGCCAGCAGCCCGAGGGCGGGGGGAAGCTCCTATAATTCACCCCTCCACTTT,CASSPRAGGSSYNSPLHF
-,many,TRBJ2-7,TRBV2,TGTGCCAGCAGTGAAAGGCAGGCTTTCGTTTTCGAGCAGTACTTC,CASSERQAFVFEQYF
TRBD1,many,TRBJ1-1,TRBV20-1,TGCAGTGCTATCCGGACAGGAAGCACTGAAGCTTTCTTT,CSAIRTGSTEAFF
TRBD1,many,TRBJ1-1,TRBV11-2,TGTGCCAGCAGCTTAGCCCGACAGGGGATGAACACTGAAGCTTTCTTT,CASSLARQGMNTEAFF